One TCR beta chain is described in this entry. Its cognate antigen is unknown. V lost 3 bases to trimming and J lost 0 bases, with 15 bases between them. The CDR3 extends over 15 amino acids. Germline V gene lookup returns CDR1 DFQATT and CDR2 SNEGSKA (reference sequence). Reverse transcription used about 0.45 to 1 ug RNA and random hexamers. Via MiXCR, TCRdb re-called the immunoSEQ multiplex PCR reads, giving one row per CDR3 protein. The sample has a few hundred thousand distinct CDR3 sequences, 95% seen once. The data were taken from a study of CD8 T cells in Susac syndrome. Sequencing targeted TCR beta in T cells from blood (CD8+ and CD4+). Isolation of CD8+ and CD4+ T cells was performed negatively, whereas enrichment of TEMRA cells was done by FACS. Study-wide findings and caveats: It was acknowledged in the study that its TCR sequencing and HLA analysis involved a relatively small number of individuals.

The receptor was isolated from a human donor with multiple sclerosis. V and J are TRBV20-1 and TRBJ2-7, with D perhaps being TRBD1 or TRBD2 (6 bases each). Sequenced: CD4+ T cells from PBMCs. The CDR3 sequence: CSASLGGPHSYEQYF. The CDR3 DNA is TGCAGTGCTAGCCTAGGGGGGCCCCACTCCTACGAGCAGTACTTC.